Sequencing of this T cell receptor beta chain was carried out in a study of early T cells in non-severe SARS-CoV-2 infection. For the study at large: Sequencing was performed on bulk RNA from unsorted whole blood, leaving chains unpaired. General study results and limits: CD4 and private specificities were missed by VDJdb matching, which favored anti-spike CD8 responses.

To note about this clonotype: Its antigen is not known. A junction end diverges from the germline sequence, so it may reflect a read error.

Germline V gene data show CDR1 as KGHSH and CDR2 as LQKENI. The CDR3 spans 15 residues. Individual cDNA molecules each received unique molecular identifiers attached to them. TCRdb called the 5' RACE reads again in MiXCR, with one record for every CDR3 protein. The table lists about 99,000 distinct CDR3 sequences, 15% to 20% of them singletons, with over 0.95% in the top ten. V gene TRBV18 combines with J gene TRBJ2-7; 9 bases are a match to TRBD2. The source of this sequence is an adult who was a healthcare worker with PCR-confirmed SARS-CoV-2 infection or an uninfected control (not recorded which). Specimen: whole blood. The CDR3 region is CASSLGLARTYQQYF. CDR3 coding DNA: TGTGCCAGCTCACTCGGACTAGCGAGAACCTACCAGCAGTACTTC.